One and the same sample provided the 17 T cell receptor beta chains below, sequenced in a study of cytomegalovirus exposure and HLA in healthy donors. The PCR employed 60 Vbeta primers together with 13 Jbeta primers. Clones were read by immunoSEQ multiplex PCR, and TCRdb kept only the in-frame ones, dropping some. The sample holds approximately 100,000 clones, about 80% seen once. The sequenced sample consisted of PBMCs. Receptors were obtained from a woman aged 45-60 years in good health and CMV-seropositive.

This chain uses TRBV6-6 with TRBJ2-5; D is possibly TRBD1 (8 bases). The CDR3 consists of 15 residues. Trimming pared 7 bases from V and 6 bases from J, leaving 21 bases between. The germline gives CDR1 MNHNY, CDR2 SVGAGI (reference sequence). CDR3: CASTAPDRGGQTQYF. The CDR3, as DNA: TGTGCCAGCACCGCGCCTGACAGGGGAGGGCAGACCCAGTACTTC.

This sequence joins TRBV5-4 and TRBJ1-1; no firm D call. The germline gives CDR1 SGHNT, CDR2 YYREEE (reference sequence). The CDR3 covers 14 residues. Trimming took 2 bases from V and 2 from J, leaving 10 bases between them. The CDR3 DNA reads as TGTGCCAGCAGCTTACTGGGCCTAAACACTGAAGCTTTCTTT. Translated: CASSLLGLNTEAFF.

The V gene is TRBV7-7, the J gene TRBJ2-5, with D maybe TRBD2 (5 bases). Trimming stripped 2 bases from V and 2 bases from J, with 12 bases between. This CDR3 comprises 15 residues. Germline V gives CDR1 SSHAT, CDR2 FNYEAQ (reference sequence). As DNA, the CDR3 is TGTGCCAGCAGCTTAAACAGTGGACTTCAAGAGACCCAGTACTTC. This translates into CASSLNSGLQETQYF.

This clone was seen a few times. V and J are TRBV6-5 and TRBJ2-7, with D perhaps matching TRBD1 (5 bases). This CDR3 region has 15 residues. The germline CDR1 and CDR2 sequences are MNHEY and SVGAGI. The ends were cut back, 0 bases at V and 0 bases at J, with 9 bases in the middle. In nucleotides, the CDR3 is TGTGCCAGCAGTTACTCGGCAGGGCCCTCCTACGAGCAGTACTTC. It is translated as CASSYSAGPSYEQYF.

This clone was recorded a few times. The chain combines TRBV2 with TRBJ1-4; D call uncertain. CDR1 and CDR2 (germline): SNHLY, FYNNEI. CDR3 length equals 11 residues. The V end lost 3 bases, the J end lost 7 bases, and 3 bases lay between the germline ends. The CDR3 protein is CASSEAEKLFF. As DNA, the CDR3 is TGTGCCAGCAGTGAGGCTGAAAAACTGTTTTTT. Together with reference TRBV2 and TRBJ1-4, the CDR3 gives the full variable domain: EPEVTQTPSHQVTQMGQEVILRCVPISNHLYFYWYRQILGQKVEFLVSFYNNEISEKSEIFDDQFSVERPDGSNFTLKIRSTKLEDSAMYFCASSEAEKLFFGSGTQLSVL.

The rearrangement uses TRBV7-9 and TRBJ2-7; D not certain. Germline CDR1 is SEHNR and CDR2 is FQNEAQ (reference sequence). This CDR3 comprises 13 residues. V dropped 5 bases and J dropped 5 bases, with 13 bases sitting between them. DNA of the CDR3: TGTGCCAGCAGCCGAAGACGCGGAGACGAGCAGTACTTC. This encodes CASSRRRGDEQYF.

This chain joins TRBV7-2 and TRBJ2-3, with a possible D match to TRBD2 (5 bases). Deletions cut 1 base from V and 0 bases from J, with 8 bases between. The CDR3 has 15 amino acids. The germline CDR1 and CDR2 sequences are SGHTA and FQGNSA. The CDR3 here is CASSLDGKSTDTQYF. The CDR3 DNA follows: TGTGCCAGCAGCTTAGACGGGAAAAGCACAGATACGCAGTATTTT.

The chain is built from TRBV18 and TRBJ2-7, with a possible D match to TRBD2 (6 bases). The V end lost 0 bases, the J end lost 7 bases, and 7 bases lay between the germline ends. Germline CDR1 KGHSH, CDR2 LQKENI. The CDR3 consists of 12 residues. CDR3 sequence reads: CASSPPAGEQYF. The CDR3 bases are TGTGCCAGCTCACCACCGGCGGGGGAGCAGTACTTC.

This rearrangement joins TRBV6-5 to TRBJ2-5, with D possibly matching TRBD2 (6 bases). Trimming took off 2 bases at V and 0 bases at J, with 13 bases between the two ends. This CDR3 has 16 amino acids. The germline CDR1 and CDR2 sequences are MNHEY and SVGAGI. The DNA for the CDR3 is TGTGCCAGCAGTTACGCCCCCGGGAGCGACCAAGAGACCCAGTACTTC. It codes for CASSYAPGSDQETQYF.

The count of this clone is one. CDR3: CASSSSVADPAYNEQFF. The CDR3 DNA is TGTGCCAGCAGCTCCAGCGTAGCGGATCCCGCTTACAATGAGCAGTTCTTC. The chain carries TRBV7-6 and TRBJ2-1; possible D gene TRBD2, 6 bases. The CDR3 runs 17 residues. The V and J ends lost 4 bases and 4 bases respectively, with 20 bases between them. CDR1 is SGHVS and CDR2 is FNYEAQ in the germline V gene.

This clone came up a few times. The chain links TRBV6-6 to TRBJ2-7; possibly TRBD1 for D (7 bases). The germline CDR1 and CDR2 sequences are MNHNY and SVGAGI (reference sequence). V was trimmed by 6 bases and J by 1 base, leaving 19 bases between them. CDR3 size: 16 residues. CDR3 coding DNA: TGTGCCAGCAGCCGGTACAATGCGGGACAGTCCTACGAGCAGTACTTC. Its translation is CASSRYNAGQSYEQYF.

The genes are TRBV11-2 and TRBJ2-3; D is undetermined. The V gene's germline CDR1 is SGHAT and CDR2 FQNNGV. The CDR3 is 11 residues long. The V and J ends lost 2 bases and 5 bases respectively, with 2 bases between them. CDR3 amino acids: CASSLQDTQYF. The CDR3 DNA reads TGTGCCAGCAGCTTACAAGATACGCAGTATTTT.

The CDR3 here is CASSVGLLAGHNEQFF. DNA of the CDR3: TGTGCCAGCAGCGTAGGCCTACTAGCGGGGCACAATGAGCAGTTCTTC. V usage is TRBV9 and J usage is TRBJ2-1; 10 bases are shared with TRBD2. Looked up from germline, CDR1 is SGDLS and CDR2 is YYNGEE. The V gene end was trimmed by 0 bases and the J gene end by 5 bases; junction bases not matched to a gene: 5. CDR3 length: 16 amino acids.

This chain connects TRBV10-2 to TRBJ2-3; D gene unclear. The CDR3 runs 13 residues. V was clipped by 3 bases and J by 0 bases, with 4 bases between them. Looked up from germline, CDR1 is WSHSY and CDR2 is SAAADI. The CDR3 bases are TGCGCCAGCAGTGAACTCAGCACAGATACGCAGTATTTT. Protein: CASSELSTDTQYF.

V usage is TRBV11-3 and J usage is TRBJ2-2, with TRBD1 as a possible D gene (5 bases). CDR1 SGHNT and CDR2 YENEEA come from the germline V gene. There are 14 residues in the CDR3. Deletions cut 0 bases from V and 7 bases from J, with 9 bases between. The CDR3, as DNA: TGTGCCAGCAGCTTAGATCCTAGGGGCGGGGAGCTGTTTTTT. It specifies CASSLDPRGGELFF.

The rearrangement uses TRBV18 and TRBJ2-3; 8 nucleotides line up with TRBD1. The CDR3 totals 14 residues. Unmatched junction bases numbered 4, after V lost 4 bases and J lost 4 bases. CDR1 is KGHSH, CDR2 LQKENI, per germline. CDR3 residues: CASSRQGPPDTQYF. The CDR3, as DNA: TGTGCCAGCTCACGACAGGGGCCACCAGATACGCAGTATTTT.

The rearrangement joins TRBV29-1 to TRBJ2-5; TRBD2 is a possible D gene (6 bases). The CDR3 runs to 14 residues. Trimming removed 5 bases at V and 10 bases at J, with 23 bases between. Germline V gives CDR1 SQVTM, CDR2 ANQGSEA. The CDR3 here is CSVFGHSPGGGQYF. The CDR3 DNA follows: TGCAGCGTTTTCGGACACTCCCCCGGGGGTGGCCAGTACTTC.